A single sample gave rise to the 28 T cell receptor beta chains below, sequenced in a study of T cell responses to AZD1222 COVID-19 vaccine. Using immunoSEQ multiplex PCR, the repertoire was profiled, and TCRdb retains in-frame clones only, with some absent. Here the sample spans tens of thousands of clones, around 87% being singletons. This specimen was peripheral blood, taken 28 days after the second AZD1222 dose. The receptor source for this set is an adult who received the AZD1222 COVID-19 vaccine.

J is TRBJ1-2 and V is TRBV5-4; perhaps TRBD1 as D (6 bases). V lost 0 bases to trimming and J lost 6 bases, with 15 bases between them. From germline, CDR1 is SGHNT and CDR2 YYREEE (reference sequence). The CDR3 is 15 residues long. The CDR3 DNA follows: TGTGCCAGCAGCTTGGAACCTTATACAGGGCATGGCTACACCTTC. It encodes CASSLEPYTGHGYTF.

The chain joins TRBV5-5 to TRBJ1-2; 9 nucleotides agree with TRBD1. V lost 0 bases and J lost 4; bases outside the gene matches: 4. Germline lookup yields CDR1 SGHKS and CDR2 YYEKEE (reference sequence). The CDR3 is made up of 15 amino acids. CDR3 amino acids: CASSLEGQGFYGYTF. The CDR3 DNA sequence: TGTGCCAGCAGCTTGGAGGGACAGGGTTTCTATGGCTACACCTTC.

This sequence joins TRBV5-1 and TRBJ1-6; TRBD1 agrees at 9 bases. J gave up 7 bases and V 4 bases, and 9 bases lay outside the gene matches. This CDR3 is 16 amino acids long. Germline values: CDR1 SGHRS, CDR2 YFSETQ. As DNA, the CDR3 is TGCGCCAGCAGCCGTTGGACAGGGGAGAGGAATTCACCCCTCCACTTT. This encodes CASSRWTGERNSPLHF. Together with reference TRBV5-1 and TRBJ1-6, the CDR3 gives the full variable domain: KAGVTQTPRYLIKTRGQQVTLSCSPISGHRSVSWYQQTPGQGLQFLFEYFSETQRNKGNFPGRFSGRQFSNSRSEMNVSTLELGDSALYLCASSRWTGERNSPLHFGNGTRLTVT.

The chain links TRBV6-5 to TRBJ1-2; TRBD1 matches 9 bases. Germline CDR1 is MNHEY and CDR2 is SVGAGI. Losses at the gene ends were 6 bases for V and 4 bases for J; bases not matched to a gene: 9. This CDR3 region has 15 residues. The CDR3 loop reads CASRPGQGWIYGYTF. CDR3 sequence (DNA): TGTGCCAGCAGACCCGGACAGGGGTGGATCTATGGCTACACCTTC.

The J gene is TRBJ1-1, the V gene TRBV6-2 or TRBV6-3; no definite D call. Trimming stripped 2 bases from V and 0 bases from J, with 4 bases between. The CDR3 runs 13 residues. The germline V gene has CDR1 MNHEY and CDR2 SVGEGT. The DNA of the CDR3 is TGTGCCAGCAGTTACGGGATGAACACTGAAGCTTTCTTT. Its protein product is CASSYGMNTEAFF.

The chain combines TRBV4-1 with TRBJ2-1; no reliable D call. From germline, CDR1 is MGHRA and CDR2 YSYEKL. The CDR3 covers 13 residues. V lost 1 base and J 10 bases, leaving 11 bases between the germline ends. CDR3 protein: CASSQVEVGEQFF. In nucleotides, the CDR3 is TGCGCCAGCAGCCAAGTCGAGGTGGGGGAGCAGTTCTTC.

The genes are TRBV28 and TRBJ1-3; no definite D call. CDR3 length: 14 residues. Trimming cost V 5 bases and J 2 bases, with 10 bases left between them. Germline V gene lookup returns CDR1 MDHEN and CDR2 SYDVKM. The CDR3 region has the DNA TGTGCCAGCAGTGGAGGGTTGACTGGAAACACCATATATTTT. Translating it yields CASSGGLTGNTIYF.

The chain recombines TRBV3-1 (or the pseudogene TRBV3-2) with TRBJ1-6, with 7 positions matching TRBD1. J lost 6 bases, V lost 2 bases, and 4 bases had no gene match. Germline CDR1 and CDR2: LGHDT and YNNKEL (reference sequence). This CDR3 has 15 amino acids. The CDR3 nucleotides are TGTGCCAGCAGCCAACTTGACAGGGCTAATTCACCCCTCCACTTT. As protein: CASSQLDRANSPLHF.

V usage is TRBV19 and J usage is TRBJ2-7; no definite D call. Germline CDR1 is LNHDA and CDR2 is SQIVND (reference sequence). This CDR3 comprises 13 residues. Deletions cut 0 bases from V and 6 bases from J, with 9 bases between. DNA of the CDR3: TGTGCCAGTAGTATAGATCAGTGGGGCGAGCAGTACTTC. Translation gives CASSIDQWGEQYF.

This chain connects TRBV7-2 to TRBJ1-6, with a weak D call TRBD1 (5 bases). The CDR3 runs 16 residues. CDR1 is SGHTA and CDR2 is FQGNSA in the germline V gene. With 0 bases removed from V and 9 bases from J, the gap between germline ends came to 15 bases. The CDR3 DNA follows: TGTGCCAGCAGCTTAGCGATCGGAGGGGCTAGTTCACCCCTCCACTTT. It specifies CASSLAIGGASSPLHF.

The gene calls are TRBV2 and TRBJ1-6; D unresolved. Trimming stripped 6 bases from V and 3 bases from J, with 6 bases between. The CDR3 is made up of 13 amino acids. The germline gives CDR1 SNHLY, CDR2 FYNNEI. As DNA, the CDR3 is TGTGCCAGCAGCCAGATCTATAATTCACCCCTCCACTTT. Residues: CASSQIYNSPLHF.

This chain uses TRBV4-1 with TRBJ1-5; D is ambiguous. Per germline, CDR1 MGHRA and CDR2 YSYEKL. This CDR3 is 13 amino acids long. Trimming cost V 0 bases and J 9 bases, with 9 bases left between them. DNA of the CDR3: TGCGCCAGCAGCCAAGAGATCGCGAGGCCCCAGCATTTT. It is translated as CASSQEIARPQHF.

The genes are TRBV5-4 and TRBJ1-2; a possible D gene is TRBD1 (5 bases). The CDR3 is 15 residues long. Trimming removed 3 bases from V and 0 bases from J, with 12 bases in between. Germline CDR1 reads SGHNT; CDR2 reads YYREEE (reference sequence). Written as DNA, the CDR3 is TGTGCCAGCAGCTCTGCGGACAAAGCTAACTATGGCTACACCTTC. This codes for CASSSADKANYGYTF.

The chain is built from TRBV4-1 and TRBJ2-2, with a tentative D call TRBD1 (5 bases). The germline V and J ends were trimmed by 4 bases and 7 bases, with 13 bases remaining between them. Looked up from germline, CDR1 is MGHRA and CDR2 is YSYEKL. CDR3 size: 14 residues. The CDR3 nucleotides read TGCGCCAGCAGCCGATTAGGGGAAGTCGGGGAGCTGTTTTTT. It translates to CASSRLGEVGELFF.

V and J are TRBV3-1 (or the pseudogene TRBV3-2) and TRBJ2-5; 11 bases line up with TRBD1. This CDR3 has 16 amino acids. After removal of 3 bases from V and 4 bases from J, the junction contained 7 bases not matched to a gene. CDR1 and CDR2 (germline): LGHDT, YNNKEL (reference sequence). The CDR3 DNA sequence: TGTGCCAGCAGCCAGTCGGGACAGGGGGGCGGAGAGACCCAGTACTTC. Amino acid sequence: CASSQSGQGGGETQYF.

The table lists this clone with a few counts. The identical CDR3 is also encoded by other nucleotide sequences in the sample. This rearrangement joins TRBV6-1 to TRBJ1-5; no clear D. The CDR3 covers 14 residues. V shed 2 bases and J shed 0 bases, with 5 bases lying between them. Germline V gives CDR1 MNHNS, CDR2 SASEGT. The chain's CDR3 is CASSEPYSNQPQHF. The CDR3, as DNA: TGTGCCAGCAGTGAACCGTATAGCAATCAGCCCCAGCATTTT.

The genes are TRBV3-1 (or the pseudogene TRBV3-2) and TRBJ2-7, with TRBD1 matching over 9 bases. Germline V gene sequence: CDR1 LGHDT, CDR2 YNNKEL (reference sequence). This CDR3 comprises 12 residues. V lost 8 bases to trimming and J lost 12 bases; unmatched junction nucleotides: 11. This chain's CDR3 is CASAAGTGLRYF. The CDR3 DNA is TGTGCCAGCGCCGCCGGGACAGGGTTGAGGTACTTC.

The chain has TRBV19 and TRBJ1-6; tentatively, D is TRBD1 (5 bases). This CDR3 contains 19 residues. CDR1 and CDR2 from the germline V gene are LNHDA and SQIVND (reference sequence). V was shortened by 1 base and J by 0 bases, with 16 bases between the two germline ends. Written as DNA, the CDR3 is TGTGCCAGTAGTATAGGGCCCGGGAAGGGGCTCTCCTATAATTCACCCCTCCACTTT. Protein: CASSIGPGKGLSYNSPLHF.

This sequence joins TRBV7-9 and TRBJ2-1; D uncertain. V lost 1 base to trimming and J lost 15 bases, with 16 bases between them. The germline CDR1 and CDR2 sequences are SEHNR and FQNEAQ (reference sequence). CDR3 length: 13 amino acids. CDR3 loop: CASSLGAIQPGFF. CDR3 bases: TGTGCCAGCAGCTTAGGGGCAATCCAACCGGGGTTCTTC.

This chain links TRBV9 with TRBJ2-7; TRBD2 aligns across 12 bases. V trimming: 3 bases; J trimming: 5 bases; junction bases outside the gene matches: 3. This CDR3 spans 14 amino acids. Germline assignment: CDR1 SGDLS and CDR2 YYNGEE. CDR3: CASSGGLAGNEQYF. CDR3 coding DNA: TGTGCCAGCAGCGGTGGACTAGCGGGAAACGAGCAGTACTTC.

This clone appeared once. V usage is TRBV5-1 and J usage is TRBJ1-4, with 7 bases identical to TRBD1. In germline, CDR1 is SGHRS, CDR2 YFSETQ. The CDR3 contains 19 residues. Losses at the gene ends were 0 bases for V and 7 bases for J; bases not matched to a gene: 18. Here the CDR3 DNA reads TGCGCCAGCAGCTTGGCCAACCGGCCCGGGGACAGCCGTGGTGAAAAACTGTTTTTT. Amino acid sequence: CASSLANRPGDSRGEKLFF.

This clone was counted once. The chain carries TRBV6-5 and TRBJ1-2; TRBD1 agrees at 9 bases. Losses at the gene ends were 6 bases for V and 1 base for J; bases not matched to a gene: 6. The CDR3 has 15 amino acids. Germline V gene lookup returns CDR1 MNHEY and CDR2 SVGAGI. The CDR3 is CASSFTTGGNYGYTF. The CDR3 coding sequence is TGTGCCAGCAGCTTCACGACAGGGGGTAACTATGGCTACACCTTC.

Here the CDR3 reads CASSLLAGSYEQYF. In nucleotides, the CDR3 is TGTGCCAGCAGTTTATTGGCAGGAAGCTACGAGCAGTACTTC. This chain joins TRBV28 and TRBJ2-7; D ambiguous. Germline V gene lookup returns CDR1 MDHEN and CDR2 SYDVKM. The CDR3 spans 14 residues. The ends were cut back, 1 base at V and 3 bases at J, with 10 bases in the middle.

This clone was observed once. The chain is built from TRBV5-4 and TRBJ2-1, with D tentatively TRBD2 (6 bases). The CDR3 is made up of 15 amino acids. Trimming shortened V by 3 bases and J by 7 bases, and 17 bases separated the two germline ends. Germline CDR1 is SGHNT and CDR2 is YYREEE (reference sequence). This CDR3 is CASSWDGTAGNEQFF. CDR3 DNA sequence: TGTGCCAGCAGCTGGGACGGGACGGCGGGGAATGAGCAGTTCTTC.

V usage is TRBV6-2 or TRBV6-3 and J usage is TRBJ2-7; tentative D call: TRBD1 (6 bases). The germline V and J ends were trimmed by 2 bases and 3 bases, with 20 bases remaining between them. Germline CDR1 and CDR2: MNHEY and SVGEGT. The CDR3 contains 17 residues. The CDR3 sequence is CASSYPTIAGTSYEQYF. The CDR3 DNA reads TGTGCCAGCAGTTACCCCACCATTGCCGGGACAAGCTACGAGCAGTACTTC.

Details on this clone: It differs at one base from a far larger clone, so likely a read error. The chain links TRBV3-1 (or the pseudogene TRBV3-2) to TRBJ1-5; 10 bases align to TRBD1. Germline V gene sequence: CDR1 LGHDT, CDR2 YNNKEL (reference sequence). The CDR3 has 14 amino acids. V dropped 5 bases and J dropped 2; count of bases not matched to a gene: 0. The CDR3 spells CASSGTGGNQPQHF. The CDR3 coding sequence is TGTGCCAGCAGCGGGACAGGGGGCAATCAGCCCCAGCATTTT.

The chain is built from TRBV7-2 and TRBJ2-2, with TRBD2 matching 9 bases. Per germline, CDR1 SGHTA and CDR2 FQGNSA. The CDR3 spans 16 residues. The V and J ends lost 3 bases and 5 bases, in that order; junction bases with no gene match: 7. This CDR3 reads CASSFMGTSRTGELFF. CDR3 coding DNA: TGTGCCAGCAGCTTTATGGGGACTAGCAGGACCGGGGAGCTGTTTTTT.

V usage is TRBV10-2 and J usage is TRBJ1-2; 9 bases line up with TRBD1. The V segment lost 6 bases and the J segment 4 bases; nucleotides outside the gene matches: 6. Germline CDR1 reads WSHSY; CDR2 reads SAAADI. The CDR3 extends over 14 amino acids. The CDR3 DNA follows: TGCGCCAGCAGAGAACAGGGGGCCGGCTATGGCTACACCTTC. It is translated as CASREQGAGYGYTF.